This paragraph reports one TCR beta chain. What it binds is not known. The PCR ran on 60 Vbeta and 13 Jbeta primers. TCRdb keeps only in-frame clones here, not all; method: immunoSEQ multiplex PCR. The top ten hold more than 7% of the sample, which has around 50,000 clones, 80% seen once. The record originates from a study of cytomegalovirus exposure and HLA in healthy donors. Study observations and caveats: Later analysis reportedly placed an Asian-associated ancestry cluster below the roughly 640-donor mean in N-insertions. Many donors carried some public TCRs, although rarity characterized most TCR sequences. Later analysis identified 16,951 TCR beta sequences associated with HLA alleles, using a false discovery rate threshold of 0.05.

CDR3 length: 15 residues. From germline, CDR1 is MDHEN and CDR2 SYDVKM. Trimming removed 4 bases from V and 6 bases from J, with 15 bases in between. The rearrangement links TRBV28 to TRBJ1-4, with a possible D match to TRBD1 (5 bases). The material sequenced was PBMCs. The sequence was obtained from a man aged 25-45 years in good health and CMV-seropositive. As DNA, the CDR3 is TGTGCCAGCAGTTCGGGGGGGAAGGGATATGAAAAACTGTTTTTT. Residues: CASSSGGKGYEKLFF.